This TCR beta chain stems from a study of OX40 agonist ivuxolimab in advanced cancers. At the level of the study: The dose-escalation cohort was over 65% male, with a mean age of about 58 years, ranging roughly 23 to 85.

Germline V gene data show CDR1 as SGHNT and CDR2 as YYREEE (reference sequence). This CDR3 has 14 residues. About this clone itself: A junction boundary mismatches the germline segment, possibly from a read error.

Profiling relied on immunoSEQ multiplex PCR, and the TCRdb table lists in-frame clones only, not all of them. This sample carries 96,000 or so clones, about 80% of them seen once, and the ten largest clones take 5.8%. Baseline, cycle 4 day 1, and cycle 7 day 1 were the blood sampling points. The chain carries TRBV5-4 and TRBJ2-7; D might be TRBD2 (6 bases). Sequenced here: CD4+ or CD8+ T cells sorted from blood, sampled in a trial of the OX40 agonist ivuxolimab. The receptor was isolated from an adult with an advanced solid tumor such as melanoma, head and neck, liver or kidney cancer. In DNA, the CDR3 is TGCGCCAGCAGCCAAGAGGTCGGGGGCTACGAGCAGTACTTC. It encodes CASSQEVGGYEQYF.